These T cell receptor beta chains were read from a single sample in a study of beta chain features in type 1 diabetes. Generated by immunoSEQ multiplex PCR, the TCRdb table keeps only in-frame clones and is missing some. The sample yields over 150,000 clones, under 9.5% seen once. The sample was central memory CD4+ T cells from blood. The receptor source for this set is a man aged 18 to 30 in good health. The CDR3 runs from the conserved cysteine through the conserved F or W. A D gene is named only where the DNA matches it firmly. Clone size is shown for a subset of rows, as once, few, many or a class of expanded clone.

d_call: TRBD1; v_call: TRBV7-9; j_call: TRBJ2-1; clone_size: NA; cdr3_aa: CASSFGTGKNTEQFF; cdr3_nt: TGTGCCAGCAGCTTTGGGACAGGGAAGAACACTGAGCAGTTCTTC
d_call: TRBD2; v_call: TRBV5-1; j_call: TRBJ2-1; clone_size: few; cdr3_aa: CASSLGTSDNEQFF; cdr3_nt: TGCGCCAGCAGTTTGGGGACTAGCGATAATGAGCAGTTCTTC
d_call: TRBD1; v_call: TRBV7-9; j_call: TRBJ2-1; clone_size: NA; cdr3_aa: CASSRQGAVEQFF; cdr3_nt: TGTGCCAGCAGCCGACAGGGGGCGGTTGAGCAGTTCTTC
d_call: TRBD2; v_call: TRBV5-1; j_call: TRBJ2-1; clone_size: NA; cdr3_aa: CASSLDGTRADEQFF; cdr3_nt: TGCGCCAGCAGCTTGGATGGGACTAGAGCGGATGAGCAGTTCTTC
d_call: NA; v_call: TRBV29-1; j_call: TRBJ1-1; clone_size: few; cdr3_aa: CSVARMEATEAFF; cdr3_nt: TGCAGCGTTGCCCGAATGGAGGCCACTGAAGCTTTCTTT
d_call: NA; v_call: TRBV30; j_call: TRBJ1-1; clone_size: NA; cdr3_aa: CAWSDLSAEAFF; cdr3_nt: TGTGCCTGGAGTGATCTGTCGGCTGAAGCTTTCTTT
d_call: NA; v_call: TRBV7-2; j_call: TRBJ1-1; clone_size: NA; cdr3_aa: CASALFGSGTEAFF; cdr3_nt: TGTGCCAGCGCTCTTTTTGGGTCGGGCACTGAAGCTTTCTTT
d_call: TRBD2; v_call: TRBV15; j_call: TRBJ2-1; clone_size: many; cdr3_aa: CATSTGTSGSNEQFF; cdr3_nt: TGTGCCACCAGCACCGGGACTAGCGGGAGCAATGAGCAGTTCTTC
d_call: NA; v_call: TRBV14; j_call: TRBJ2-3; clone_size: many; cdr3_aa: CASSHRRKGIPDTQYF; cdr3_nt: TGTGCCAGCAGCCACCGACGAAAGGGGATCCCAGATACGCAGTATTTT
d_call: TRBD1; v_call: TRBV6-1; j_call: TRBJ1-2; clone_size: NA; cdr3_aa: CASSVQGGSPNYGYTF; cdr3_nt: TGTGCCAGCAGTGTCCAGGGGGGATCCCCCAACTATGGCTACACCTTC
d_call: NA; v_call: TRBV6-1; j_call: TRBJ1-1; clone_size: NA; cdr3_aa: CASSGKTSDTEAFF; cdr3_nt: TGTGCCAGCAGTGGGAAGACAAGTGATACTGAAGCTTTCTTT
d_call: TRBD1; v_call: TRBV11-1; j_call: TRBJ1-2; clone_size: NA; cdr3_aa: CASSSRTGYGYTF; cdr3_nt: TGTGCCAGCAGCTCCCGGACAGGATATGGCTACACCTTC
d_call: NA; v_call: TRBV30; j_call: TRBJ1-2; clone_size: few; cdr3_aa: CAWNRGHGYTF; cdr3_nt: TGTGCCTGGAATCGCGGGCATGGCTACACCTTC
d_call: TRBD2; v_call: TRBV7-2; j_call: TRBJ2-5; clone_size: NA; cdr3_aa: CASSYSSGRTGETQYF; cdr3_nt: TGTGCCAGCAGCTATTCTAGCGGGAGGACCGGAGAGACCCAGTACTTC
d_call: NA; v_call: TRBV7-2; j_call: TRBJ2-7; clone_size: few; cdr3_aa: CASSFNRMAQPGF; cdr3_nt: TGTGCCAGCAGCTTTAACCGAATGGCACAGCCCGGCTTC
d_call: NA; v_call: TRBV5-6; j_call: TRBJ2-7; clone_size: NA; cdr3_aa: CASSLHGTPTTEF; cdr3_nt: TGTGCCAGCAGCTTACACGGGACACCAACCACTGAATTC
d_call: NA; v_call: TRBV5-4; j_call: TRBJ2-3; clone_size: few; cdr3_aa: CASSLRGGRTDTQYF; cdr3_nt: TGTGCCAGCAGCTTGAGGGGGGGCCGCACAGATACGCAGTATTTT
d_call: NA; v_call: TRBV28; j_call: TRBJ2-1; clone_size: NA; cdr3_aa: CASSSSSVYNEQFF; cdr3_nt: TGTGCCAGCAGTTCGTCTAGCGTCTACAATGAGCAGTTCTTC
d_call: TRBD2; v_call: TRBV19; j_call: TRBJ2-1; clone_size: few; cdr3_aa: CASSTGWATGGHNEQFF; cdr3_nt: TGTGCCAGTAGTACCGGGTGGGCCACGGGAGGACACAATGAGCAGTTCTTC
d_call: TRBD1; v_call: TRBV6-1; j_call: TRBJ2-7; clone_size: NA; cdr3_aa: CASSELSGQGTHEQYF; cdr3_nt: TGTGCCAGCAGTGAACTCTCCGGACAGGGGACCCACGAGCAGTACTTC
d_call: NA; v_call: TRBV7-2; j_call: TRBJ1-1; clone_size: NA; cdr3_aa: CASSLGGSAEAFF; cdr3_nt: TGTGCCAGCAGCTTAGGAGGGTCGGCTGAAGCTTTCTTT
d_call: TRBD1; v_call: TRBV2; j_call: TRBJ2-5; clone_size: few; cdr3_aa: CASSLGTAQETQYF; cdr3_nt: TGTGCCAGCAGCCTCGGGACAGCCCAAGAGACCCAGTACTTC
d_call: NA; v_call: TRBV9; j_call: TRBJ2-5; clone_size: few; cdr3_aa: CASSPGQTSTEETQYF; cdr3_nt: TGTGCCAGCAGCCCCGGACAGACTTCGACGGAAGAGACCCAGTACTTC
d_call: NA; v_call: TRBV10-3; j_call: TRBJ1-4; clone_size: NA; cdr3_aa: CAISASTNEKLFF; cdr3_nt: TGTGCCATCAGTGCCTCCACTAATGAAAAACTGTTTTTT
d_call: TRBD1; v_call: TRBV6-5; j_call: TRBJ2-1; clone_size: few; cdr3_aa: CASFPRGSSYNEQFF; cdr3_nt: TGTGCCAGCTTTCCCAGGGGGAGCTCCTACAATGAGCAGTTCTTC
d_call: TRBD1; v_call: TRBV28; j_call: TRBJ1-2; clone_size: few; cdr3_aa: CASTSRGRGHFNYGYTF; cdr3_nt: TGTGCCAGCACCTCCAGGGGCAGGGGGCATTTTAACTATGGCTACACCTTC
d_call: TRBD2; v_call: TRBV7-7; j_call: TRBJ2-2; clone_size: few; cdr3_aa: CASSSLAGGTGELFF; cdr3_nt: TGTGCTAGCAGTTCTCTAGCGGGAGGTACCGGGGAGCTGTTTTTT
d_call: TRBD1; v_call: TRBV6-5; j_call: TRBJ2-1; clone_size: many; cdr3_aa: CASSSDRDMQFF; cdr3_nt: TGTGCCAGCAGTTCCGACAGGGATATGCAGTTCTTC
d_call: NA; v_call: TRBV5-4; j_call: TRBJ2-7; clone_size: few; cdr3_aa: CASSWRRDVSPYEQYF; cdr3_nt: TGTGCCAGCAGCTGGCGGAGGGACGTGAGTCCCTACGAGCAGTACTTC
d_call: NA; v_call: TRBV28; j_call: TRBJ1-5; clone_size: NA; cdr3_aa: CASKMGGTNQPQHF; cdr3_nt: TGTGCCAGCAAGATGGGGGGGACAAATCAGCCCCAGCATTTT
d_call: NA; v_call: TRBV6-5; j_call: TRBJ1-1; clone_size: few; cdr3_aa: CASSFGPGRETTEAFF; cdr3_nt: TGTGCCAGCAGTTTTGGGCCGGGAAGGGAAACCACTGAAGCTTTCTTT
d_call: NA; v_call: TRBV6-5; j_call: TRBJ1-1; clone_size: few; cdr3_aa: CASSKQGGTEAFF; cdr3_nt: TGTGCCAGCAGTAAACAGGGTGGCACTGAAGCTTTCTTT
d_call: NA; v_call: TRBV2; j_call: TRBJ1-5; clone_size: NA; cdr3_aa: CASSYDRHNQPQHF; cdr3_nt: TGTGCCAGCAGTTATGACAGACACAATCAGCCCCAGCATTTT
d_call: NA; v_call: TRBV6-4; j_call: TRBJ1-6; clone_size: few; cdr3_aa: CASSPARAGNSPLHF; cdr3_nt: TGTGCCAGCAGCCCCGCCAGGGCAGGGAATTCACCCCTCCACTTT
d_call: TRBD1; v_call: TRBV5-4; j_call: TRBJ1-2; clone_size: NA; cdr3_aa: CASGGTGNYGYTF; cdr3_nt: TGTGCCAGCGGCGGGACAGGGAACTATGGCTACACCTTC
d_call: TRBD2; v_call: TRBV5-1; j_call: TRBJ2-1; clone_size: few; cdr3_aa: CASSLGLAEQFF; cdr3_nt: TGCGCCAGCAGCCTGGGACTAGCGGAGCAGTTCTTC
d_call: NA; v_call: TRBV28; j_call: TRBJ2-7; clone_size: NA; cdr3_aa: CASPYCKRGEQYF; cdr3_nt: TGTGCCAGCCCTTACTGTAAACGGGGTGAGCAGTACTTC
d_call: TRBD1; v_call: TRBV7-9; j_call: TRBJ2-7; clone_size: many; cdr3_aa: CASDTGTGSYEQYF; cdr3_nt: TGTGCCAGCGACACCGGGACAGGGTCCTACGAGCAGTACTTC
d_call: NA; v_call: TRBV20-1; j_call: TRBJ2-7; clone_size: NA; cdr3_aa: CSASHNYEQYF; cdr3_nt: TGCAGTGCCTCTCACAACTACGAGCAGTACTTC
d_call: NA; v_call: TRBV28; j_call: TRBJ1-1; clone_size: few; cdr3_aa: CASSGNRASEAFF; cdr3_nt: TGTGCCAGCAGTGGCAACAGGGCGTCAGAAGCTTTCTTT
d_call: NA; v_call: TRBV2; j_call: TRBJ2-5; clone_size: NA; cdr3_aa: CASSEAPAGSRTQYF; cdr3_nt: TGTGCCAGCAGTGAAGCCCCGGCGGGCAGTCGGACCCAGTACTTC
d_call: TRBD1; v_call: TRBV19; j_call: TRBJ2-4; clone_size: NA; cdr3_aa: CASTPFLRTGRNIQYF; cdr3_nt: TGTGCCAGTACCCCATTCCTCCGGACAGGGAGGAACATTCAGTACTTC
d_call: NA; v_call: TRBV4-3; j_call: TRBJ2-2; clone_size: few; cdr3_aa: CASSQDGGTGELFF; cdr3_nt: TGCGCCAGCAGCCAAGATGGGGGGACCGGGGAGCTGTTTTTT